Below are 30 T cell receptor beta chains sequenced from a single sample in a study of blood T cell repertoires in COVID-19 (dated by TCRdb to between 2020 and 2021). Preparation of the library involved the immunoSEQ multiplex PCR assay. TCRdb retrieved this table from immuneACCESS and kept in-frame rearrangements only. Not all clones are present; in checked studies, unresolved V genes account for under half, and no reason is known for the remainder. This sample lists roughly 190,000 clones; 65% to 90% were detected once. The ten largest clones represent 4% to 6.5% of the sample. The sequenced sample was PBMCs or T cells enriched from blood (not recorded which). The receptors here all came from an older woman with acute COVID-19.

V is TRBV3-1 (or the pseudogene TRBV3-2) and J is TRBJ2-2, with TRBD1 identical over 10 bases. V gave up 0 bases and J gave up 6 bases; unmatched junction bases: 1. The length of the CDR3 is 15 residues. Germline CDR1 and CDR2: LGHDT and YNNKEL (reference sequence). CDR3 region: CASSQEGQGAGELFF. CDR3 coding DNA: TGTGCCAGCAGCCAAGAAGGACAGGGGGCCGGGGAGCTGTTTTTT.

J is TRBJ2-5 and V is TRBV10-2, with 8 bases lining up with TRBD2. There are 16 residues in the CDR3. Trimming at V came to 3 bases and at J to 0 bases, leaving 6 bases not matched to a gene. Germline V lookup: CDR1 WSHSY, CDR2 SAAADI. The CDR3 sequence: CASSEFVAGNQETQYF. CDR3 bases: TGCGCCAGCAGTGAATTTGTAGCGGGAAACCAAGAGACCCAGTACTTC.

Remarks on this clone: The germline gene is not matched at one end of the junction; a read error may be the cause. V usage is TRBV6-5 and J usage is TRBJ1-2, with D unclear. Germline CDR1 MNHEY, CDR2 SVGAGI. The CDR3 consists of 12 residues. CDR3 DNA: TGTGCCAGCTGTTACGAGGGTATGGGCTACACCTTC. Translation: CASCYEGMGYTF.

CDR3 sequence: CASSSTISGNTIYF. CDR3 coding DNA: TGTGCCAGCAGCTCGACAATCTCTGGAAACACCATATATTTT. This chain links TRBV7-2 with TRBJ1-3; D is unclear. The V gene lost 4 bases and the J gene lost 0 bases, with 7 bases spanning the gap. The length of the CDR3 is 14 residues. Looked up from germline, CDR1 is SGHTA and CDR2 is FQGNSA.

This clone was recorded a few times. V is TRBV6-5 and J is TRBJ2-7, with TRBD1 matching over 10 bases. The germline V gene has CDR1 MNHEY and CDR2 SVGAGI. The ends lost 2 bases at V and 3 bases at J; junction bases unmatched: 7. The CDR3 is 16 amino acids. The CDR3 protein is CASSYGQGVHLYEQYV. The CDR3 DNA follows: TGTGCCAGCAGTTACGGACAGGGGGTCCACCTCTACGAGCAGTACGTC.

This CDR3 reads CASSLRPTSGQETQYF. The CDR3 DNA reads TGTGCCAGCAGCCTTCGACCCACTAGCGGCCAAGAGACCCAGTACTTC. The rearrangement uses TRBV11-3 and TRBJ2-5, with 8 bases aligning to TRBD2. The germline gives CDR1 SGHNT, CDR2 YENEEA. V lost 5 bases to trimming and J lost 1 base; unmatched junction nucleotides: 9. The CDR3 sequence is 16 residues long.

This chain connects TRBV7-2 to TRBJ1-1; 8 bases map to TRBD1. Germline V gene data show CDR1 as SGHTA and CDR2 as FQGNSA. The V segment lost 6 bases and the J segment 0 bases; nucleotides outside the gene matches: 6. The CDR3 length is 15 residues. Here the CDR3 reads CASRSQGGMNTEAFF. Written as DNA, the CDR3 is TGTGCCAGCAGATCACAGGGGGGGATGAACACTGAAGCTTTCTTT.

This sequence joins TRBV30 and TRBJ1-6; TRBD1 aligns across 10 bases. CDR1 and CDR2 (germline): GTSNPN, SVGIG (reference sequence). CDR3 size: 15 residues. V lost 2 bases and J lost 7; bases outside the gene matches: 5. The CDR3 is CAWSPSGQGNSPLHF. The CDR3 DNA reads TGTGCCTGGAGTCCCTCGGGACAGGGGAATTCACCCCTCCACTTT.

The chain combines TRBV11-2 with TRBJ2-3, with 7 bases lining up with TRBD2. This CDR3 comprises 16 residues. Germline CDR1 reads SGHAT; CDR2 reads FQNNGV. V was pared by 6 bases and J by 2 bases, with 11 bases of the junction left unmatched. The CDR3 sequence is CASRPPGRGNTDTQYF. In DNA, the CDR3 is TGTGCCAGCAGACCGCCGGGGCGGGGGAACACAGATACGCAGTATTTT.

V is TRBV28 and J is TRBJ2-1; TRBD2 aligns across 7 bases. V shed 2 bases and J 3 bases; nucleotides not matched to a gene: 4. The CDR3 is 15 residues long. In germline, CDR1 is MDHEN, CDR2 SYDVKM. CDR3 in amino acids: CASSLRAGVYNEQFF. CDR3 nucleotides: TGTGCCAGCAGTTTAAGGGCGGGGGTCTACAATGAGCAGTTCTTC. Together with reference TRBV28 and TRBJ2-1, the CDR3 gives the full variable domain: DVKVTQSSRYLVKRTGEKVFLECVQDMDHENMFWYRQDPGLGLRLIYFSYDVKMKEKGDIPEGYSVSREKKERFSLILESASTNQTSMYLCASSLRAGVYNEQFFGPGTRLTVL.

The rearrangement links TRBV19 to TRBJ2-3; D is perhaps TRBD2 (6 bases). In germline, CDR1 is LNHDA, CDR2 SQIVND (reference sequence). CDR3 size: 15 residues. Trimming left V 5 bases short and J 3 bases short, with 15 bases between. This CDR3 is CASSDGGAATDTQYF. CDR3 sequence (DNA): TGTGCCAGTAGTGACGGGGGAGCGGCTACAGATACGCAGTATTTT. The variable domain in full, with the rest retrieved from reference TRBV19 and TRBJ2-3, is DGGITQSPKYLFRKEGQNVTLSCEQNLNHDAMYWYRQDPGQGLRLIYYSQIVNDFQKGDIAEGYSVSREKKESFPLTVTSAQKNPTAFYLCASSDGGAATDTQYFGPGTRLTVL.

The J gene is TRBJ1-4, the V gene TRBV2; D possibly corresponds to TRBD1 (5 bases). CDR1 and CDR2 (germline): SNHLY, FYNNEI. This CDR3 has 14 amino acids. Trimming took off 10 bases at V and 5 bases at J, with 17 bases between the two ends. The CDR3 DNA reads as TGTGCCACCCAAGACAGCAGGTGGAATGAAAAACTGTTTTTT. Amino acid sequence: CATQDSRWNEKLFF.

This chain uses TRBV29-1 with TRBJ2-7, with a tentative D call TRBD2 (6 bases). Germline lookup yields CDR1 SQVTM and CDR2 ANQGSEA. CDR3 length: 15 residues. V shed 7 bases and J shed 5 bases, with 24 bases lying between them. The DNA of the CDR3 is TGCAGCGCCTCCCGAGGGGCTAGCGTAGGGGACGAGCAGTACTTC. This translates into CSASRGASVGDEQYF.

The rearrangement uses TRBV30 and TRBJ2-1, with 9 positions matching TRBD2. CDR3 length: 15 amino acids. Trimming took 0 bases from V and 9 from J; bases not matched to a gene: 9. The germline CDR1 and CDR2 sequences are GTSNPN and SVGIG (reference sequence). CDR3 DNA sequence: TGTGCCTGGAGTGTAGGGGTAGCGGGAGTCGGTGAGCAGTTCTTC. Amino acid sequence: CAWSVGVAGVGEQFF.

This sequence joins TRBV7-2 and TRBJ2-7; a possible D gene is TRBD1 (6 bases). Germline loops: CDR1 SGHTA, CDR2 FQGNSA. V lost 5 bases to trimming and J lost 6 bases, with 14 bases between them. The CDR3 runs 13 residues. The CDR3 bases are TGTGCCAGCAGCCCGACAGGCTTGGGCGAGCAGTACTTC. It yields the protein CASSPTGLGEQYF.

The chain employs TRBV7-6 and TRBJ2-3, with 9 positions matching TRBD2. The CDR3 runs to 16 residues. Per the germline V gene, CDR1 is SGHVS and CDR2 is FNYEAQ. V gave up 5 bases and J gave up 0 bases; unmatched junction bases: 6. CDR3 nucleotide sequence: TGTGCCAGCAGCCCTGGCGGGAGGGTGAGCACAGATACGCAGTATTTT. Translation gives CASSPGGRVSTDTQYF.

In nucleotides, the CDR3 is TGTGCCAGTATGGTCGCGACAGGGGTAAATGAGCAGTTCTTC. Protein: CASMVATGVNEQFF. The gene calls are TRBV19 and TRBJ2-1; 8 bases agree with TRBD1. Germline-derived CDR1 and CDR2 are LNHDA and SQIVND (reference sequence). With V trimmed by 7 bases and J by 7 bases, 9 bases remained unmatched. The CDR3 loop spans 14 amino acids.

J is TRBJ2-7 and V is TRBV28, with 7 bases matching TRBD1. Trimming removed 3 bases from V and 1 base from J; junction bases left unmatched: 3. This CDR3 spans 14 amino acids. Germline CDR1 and CDR2: MDHEN and SYDVKM. CDR3 in DNA: TGTGCCAGCAGTTTTACGGGACAGTCCTACGAGCAGTACGTC. As protein: CASSFTGQSYEQYV.

This chain uses TRBV19 with TRBJ2-3; TRBD1 matches at 9 bases. From germline, CDR1 is LNHDA and CDR2 SQIVND (reference sequence). The junction had 6 bases not matched to a gene; V was cut back by 3 bases and J by 2 bases. The CDR3 totals 16 residues. CDR3 nucleotide sequence: TGTGCCAGTAGTATGGGGACAGGGTCGAACACAGATACGCAGTATTTT. Translation gives CASSMGTGSNTDTQYF.

V gene TRBV28 combines with J gene TRBJ2-2, with D perhaps TRBD1 (5 bases). Germline V lookup: CDR1 MDHEN, CDR2 SYDVKM. CDR3 size: 12 residues. Trimming stripped 10 bases from V and 6 bases from J, with 12 bases between. CDR3 residues: CAIKGVSGELFF. CDR3 in DNA: TGTGCCATCAAAGGGGTTTCCGGGGAGCTGTTTTTT.

The V gene is TRBV30, the J gene TRBJ1-1, with no clear D. Germline CDR1 is GTSNPN and CDR2 is SVGIG (reference sequence). This CDR3 region has 15 residues. V was cut by 3 bases and J by 1 base, with 15 bases left in between. In DNA, the CDR3 is TGTGCCTGGAGGGCCGATCCTTTTTCGAACACTGAAGCTTTCTTT. Translating gives CAWRADPFSNTEAFF.

This clone was found a few times. The V and J genes are TRBV13 and TRBJ2-2; D uncertain. The CDR3 spans 16 residues. Germline values: CDR1 PRHDT, CDR2 FYEKMQ (reference sequence). V was pared by 2 bases and J by 0 bases, with 10 bases between. The CDR3 coding sequence is TGTGCCAGCAGCTTAAGCTCTCCGGCGAACACCGGGGAGCTGTTTTTT. Translating it yields CASSLSSPANTGELFF.

The chain uses TRBV21-1 and TRBJ2-7; the tabulated D call, TRBD1, remains unverified against the DNA. TRBV21-1 is listed as a pseudogene. CDR3 length: 14 amino acids. The CDR3 reads CASSTRTATYEQYV. CDR3 nucleotides: TGTGCCAGCAGCACCCGGACAGCCACCTACGAGCAGTACGTC.

The chain couples TRBV11-2 to TRBJ1-3; TRBD1 agrees at 7 bases. Germline CDR1 is SGHAT and CDR2 is FQNNGV. This CDR3 contains 16 residues. V shed 3 bases, J shed 4 bases, and the junction held 9 bases outside the gene matches. The CDR3, as DNA: TGTGCCAGCAGCTTCGGTAGCACAGGGGCAGGAAACACCATATATTTT. Protein product: CASSFGSTGAGNTIYF.

This clone was observed a few times. The genes are TRBV7-2 and TRBJ1-2, with D possibly matching TRBD1 (6 bases). CDR1 SGHTA and CDR2 FQGNSA come from the germline V gene. V lost 11 bases, J lost 5 bases, and 15 bases lay in between. This CDR3 is built from 12 residues. The CDR3 sequence: CAGEGGRYGYTF. The CDR3 nucleotides read TGTGCCGGGGAGGGGGGGAGGTATGGCTACACCTTC.

The sample holds one count of this clone. The V gene is TRBV7-9, the J gene TRBJ2-7, with 9 bases fitting TRBD1. CDR1 and CDR2 from the germline V gene are SEHNR and FQNEAQ (reference sequence). J gave up 2 bases and V 5 bases, and 7 bases lay outside the gene matches. The CDR3 has 15 residues. As DNA, the CDR3 is TGTGCCAGCAGCCCAGGACAGGGGACTACCTACGAGCAGTACGTC. Encoded protein: CASSPGQGTTYEQYV.

This rearrangement joins TRBV4-1 to TRBJ2-2; TRBD1 aligns across 8 bases. Unmatched junction bases numbered 6, after V lost 2 bases and J lost 4 bases. The germline V gene encodes CDR1 MGHRA and CDR2 YSYEKL. The CDR3 runs to 16 residues. Here the CDR3 DNA reads TGCGCCAGCAGCCAACCGGACAGGGCCCCCACCGGGGAGCTGTTTTTT. Protein: CASSQPDRAPTGELFF.

The chain joins TRBV24-1 to TRBJ1-2; D perhaps matches TRBD1 (6 bases). Germline values: CDR1 KGHDR, CDR2 SFDVKD. The CDR3 runs 11 residues. Trimming took 10 bases from V and 4 from J, leaving 9 bases between them. In DNA form, the CDR3 reads TGTGCCACGGGGGGGGCCTATGGCTACACCTTC. Its translation is CATGGAYGYTF.

The genes are TRBV5-5 and TRBJ1-4, with a tentative D call TRBD1 (6 bases). Trimming took 6 bases from V and 10 from J, leaving 22 bases between them. The CDR3 consists of 15 residues. Germline CDR1 and CDR2: SGHKS and YYEKEE (reference sequence). This CDR3 is CASKQPTGEGGKLFF. For the CDR3, the DNA is TGTGCCAGCAAACAACCGACAGGCGAGGGTGGAAAACTGTTTTTT.

The table lists this clone with a count of one. The genes are TRBV19 and TRBJ2-1; the match to TRBD2 covers 11 bases. The CDR3 runs 15 residues. Germline V gene data show CDR1 as LNHDA and CDR2 as SQIVND (reference sequence). Trimming at V came to 7 bases and at J to 7 bases, leaving 9 bases not matched to a gene. This CDR3 reads CASKKVSGRGNEQFF. The CDR3 nucleotides read TGTGCCAGTAAGAAGGTTAGCGGGAGGGGAAATGAGCAGTTCTTC.